This TCR beta chain emerged from a study of PD-1 blockade in classical Hodgkin lymphoma. Study-level results: Reports indicated that newly diagnosed patients had lower baseline TCR diversity than healthy donors did. The authors have not defined what causes the repertoire differences, possibly disease activity or prior therapy.

The sample's time point: newly diagnosed, previously untreated cHL patient sample. The authors compared against newly diagnosed, untreated classical Hodgkin lymphoma PBMCs. Trimming took off 6 bases at V and 2 bases at J, with 7 bases between the two ends. CDR1 and CDR2 (germline): MNHNS, SASEGT. CDR3 length: 12 residues. Notes on this clone: The target antigen is unknown.

TCRdb keeps only in-frame clones here, not all; method: immunoSEQ multiplex PCR. Found here are roughly 29,000 clones, roughly 92% of them singletons; the top ten hold about 4%. This chain connects TRBV6-1 to TRBJ2-5, with D perhaps given as TRBD1 or TRBD2 (5 bases each). The sequence derives from a human donor with classical Hodgkin lymphoma. Sequencing was done on a sample of peripheral blood mononuclear cells (PBMCs). The CDR3 is CASRWGQETQYF. In DNA form, the CDR3 reads TGTGCCAGCAGGTGGGGGCAAGAGACCCAGTACTTC.